The rows below give T cell receptor beta chains drawn from one sample of a study of CD8 T cells in ankylosing spondylitis. TCRdb reprocessed the 5' RACE reads via MiXCR and lists one record per CDR3 protein. Found here are 230,000 or so distinct CDR3 sequences, more than 20% of them singletons; the top ten hold more than 0.6%. What was sequenced was blood, either unsorted or a sorted T cell fraction (not recorded which). The receptors originated from a male donor with ankylosing spondylitis or in good health (not recorded which). The CDR3 runs from the conserved cysteine through the conserved F or W. The D gene is left open where the match is weak. A clone size is listed for some rows: how often the clone was seen (once, few, many), or a class if it is expanded.

j_gene	abundance	d_gene	v_gene	CDR3aa	CDR3nt
TRBJ2-7	-	TRBD1	TRBV20-1	CSASTDRPTYEQYF	TGCAGTGCTAGCACGGACAGGCCCACTTACGAGCAGTACTTC
TRBJ2-2	many	TRBD1	TRBV20-1	CSARPLTGGIGELFF	TGCAGTGCTAGGCCCCTCACAGGGGGCATCGGGGAGCTGTTTTTT
TRBJ2-5	-	-	TRBV7-2	CASSSGFTRHQYF	TGTGCCAGCAGCTCAGGATTTACTAGGCACCAGTACTTC
TRBJ2-7	few	TRBD1	TRBV29-1	CSVARGQGGYEQYF	TGCAGCGTTGCTCGGGGACAGGGAGGCTACGAGCAGTACTTC
TRBJ2-3	-	TRBD1	TRBV12-3/TRBV12-4	CASSRPGTGWGTDTQYF	TGTGCCAGTAGTCGCCCAGGGACAGGGTGGGGCACAGATACGCAGTATTTT
TRBJ1-1	many	-	TRBV29-1	CSVRSLVNMNTEAFF	TGCAGCGTTCGGTCTTTGGTGAATATGAACACTGAAGCTTTCTTT
TRBJ2-1	-	-	TRBV20-1	CSAVDASSYNEQFF	TGCAGTGCCGTAGACGCGAGCTCCTACAATGAGCAGTTCTTC
TRBJ2-2	many	-	TRBV12-3/TRBV12-4	CASSPVNTGELFF	TGTGCCAGCAGTCCGGTGAACACCGGGGAGCTGTTTTTT
TRBJ2-1	-	TRBD2	TRBV29-1	CSVVGTSGGGGNEQFF	TGCAGCGTTGTAGGGACTAGCGGGGGTGGTGGCAATGAGCAGTTCTTC
TRBJ2-5	many	-	TRBV28	CASRPMRSVETQYF	TGTGCCAGCAGGCCTATGCGGTCGGTGGAGACCCAGTACTTC
TRBJ1-2	few	-	TRBV25-1	CASSETNNYGYTF	TGTGCCAGCAGTGAAACAAATAACTATGGCTACACCTTC
TRBJ1-5	many	-	TRBV29-1	CSVVQGSNQPQHF	TGCAGCGTTGTACAGGGAAGCAATCAGCCCCAGCATTTT
TRBJ1-1	many	-	TRBV12-3/TRBV12-4	CASSFGITEAFF	TGTGCCAGCAGTTTTGGGATCACTGAAGCTTTCTTT
TRBJ1-5	many	-	TRBV29-1	CSVEGTANQPQHF	TGCAGCGTTGAAGGGACAGCAAATCAGCCCCAGCATTTT
TRBJ1-2	few	TRBD1	TRBV27	CASSLGHTQGVYGYTF	TGTGCCAGCAGTCTCGGGCACACACAGGGGGTCTATGGCTACACCTTC
TRBJ2-2	-	-	TRBV6-5	CASSSRGTGELFF	TGTGCCAGCAGTTCCAGGGGAACCGGGGAGCTGTTTTTT
TRBJ2-5	many	TRBD1	TRBV20-1	CSARTQTGGGETQYF	TGCAGTGCTCGTACTCAGACAGGGGGCGGAGAGACCCAGTACTTC
TRBJ2-7	few	-	TRBV20-1	CSARDKDSYEQYF	TGCAGTGCTAGAGATAAGGACTCCTACGAGCAGTACTTC
TRBJ2-3	few	TRBD2	TRBV29-1	CSVETLAGADTDTQYF	TGCAGCGTTGAAACACTAGCGGGGGCGGACACAGATACGCAGTATTTT
TRBJ1-2	-	TRBD1	TRBV20-1	CSAGGTGLNYGYTF	TGCAGTGCTGGGGGGACAGGGCTTAACTATGGCTACACCTTC
TRBJ2-3	-	-	TRBV7-6	CASSLTYGGDTQYF	TGTGCCAGCAGCTTAACGTATGGTGGAGATACGCAGTATTTT
TRBJ2-1	-	TRBD2	TRBV6-2/TRBV6-3	CASTLSGGSYNEQFF	TGTGCCAGCACCCTTAGCGGGGGATCCTACAATGAGCAGTTCTTC
TRBJ2-5	-	TRBD2	TRBV20-1	CSALKPSGGGETQYF	TGCAGTGCTCTTAAGCCTAGCGGGGGCGGAGAGACCCAGTACTTC
TRBJ2-2	few	-	TRBV20-1	CSAHTGQPHTGELFF	TGCAGTGCTCACACGGGGCAGCCCCACACCGGGGAGCTGTTTTTT
TRBJ1-1	-	TRBD1	TRBV20-1	CSARTGDTEAFF	TGCAGTGCGAGGACAGGGGACACTGAAGCTTTCTTT
TRBJ2-7	-	-	TRBV2	CASRSQGYEQYF	TGTGCCAGCAGATCACAGGGCTACGAGCAGTACTTC